The 7 T cell receptor beta chains below come from one sample, sequenced in a study of monozygotic twins with inflammatory bowel disease. TCRdb re-called the 5' RACE reads and shows each CDR3 protein once, DNA omitted. Seen in this sample are approximately 400,000 distinct CDR3 sequences; the ten most common clones hold approximately 2.3%. Material: blood. The receptors shown here come from a human donor with ulcerative colitis or Crohn's disease, or a healthy co-twin of an affected twin (not recorded which).

This sequence joins TRBV28 and TRBJ2-1; TCRdb's D call of TRBD2 is untestable without DNA. CDR1 and CDR2 from the germline V gene are MDHEN and SYDVKM. CDR3 size: 15 residues. CDR3 sequence: CASSLSRTSGRLQFF.

The V call is TRBV4-1, the J call TRBJ2-7; checking the TCRdb D call of TRBD1 is not possible without DNA. Germline V lookup: CDR1 MGHRA, CDR2 YSYEKL. The CDR3 consists of 15 residues. The chain's CDR3 is CASSSYGDRGYEQYF.

This chain links TRBV3-1 with TRBJ2-1; as DNA is missing, the TRBD1 call by TCRdb cannot be tested. Looked up from germline, CDR1 is LGHDT and CDR2 is YNNKEL (reference sequence). The CDR3 extends over 15 amino acids. CDR3 loop: CASSQRGQNYNEQFF.

V gene TRBV3-1 combines with J gene TRBJ1-5. There are 13 residues in the CDR3. Germline V gene data show CDR1 as LGHDT and CDR2 as YNNKEL (reference sequence). This CDR3 reads CASSQDTRQPQHF. Full variable domain (rest looked up from reference TRBV3-1 and TRBJ1-5): DTAVSQTPKYLVTQMGNDKSIKCEQNLGHDTMYWYKQDSKKFLKIMFSYNNKELIINETVPNRFSPKSPDKAHLNLHINSLELGDSAVYFCASSQDTRQPQHFGDGTRLSIL.

The CDR3 is CASSPGLDRPGEQFF. The gene calls are TRBV7-9 and TRBJ2-1; TCRdb calls TRBD1, which cannot be checked without DNA. CDR3 length: 15 residues. The germline V gene encodes CDR1 SEHNR and CDR2 FQNEAQ (reference sequence).

The rearrangement joins TRBV5-1 to TRBJ2-1; TCRdb designates TRBD1, a call that cannot be tested without DNA. Germline lookup yields CDR1 SGHRS and CDR2 YFSETQ. CDR3 length: 16 amino acids. This chain's CDR3 is CASSLRGPSSYNEQFF.

CDR3: CASSREKQGMNTEAFF. The chain uses TRBV21-1 and TRBJ1-1; the D gene TCRdb calls, TRBD1, cannot be checked with no DNA. TRBV21-1 is tagged as a pseudogene. This CDR3 comprises 16 residues.